The 27 T cell receptor beta chains presented below share a single source sample, sequenced in a study of T-cell memory formation after mild COVID-19. TCRdb redid the calling of the 5' RACE reads with MiXCR, one entry per CDR3 protein. The table shows about 400,000 distinct CDR3 sequences, with around a quarter occurring only once. Sequenced material: PBMCs or a T cell subset sorted from them (not recorded which). The receptors derive from an adult woman who had mild COVID-19 (a few samples of this study predate the infection). Cell type and time point are not known.

This clonotype showed up just a few times. The J gene is TRBJ2-5, the V gene TRBV5-1, with 8 nucleotides matching TRBD2. The CDR3 extends over 16 amino acids. V lost 0 bases to trimming and J lost 1 base; unmatched junction nucleotides: 5. Germline CDR1 and CDR2: SGHRS and YFSETQ. The CDR3 sequence: CASSLGPAGAQETQYF. The CDR3 DNA is TGCGCCAGCAGCTTGGGGCCAGCGGGGGCCCAAGAGACCCAGTACTTC. Full variable domain (outside the CDR3, taken from reference TRBV5-1 and TRBJ2-5): KAGVTQTPRYLIKTRGQQVTLSCSPISGHRSVSWYQQTPGQGLQFLFEYFSETQRNKGNFPGRFSGRQFSNSRSEMNVSTLELGDSALYLCASSLGPAGAQETQYFGPGTRLLVL.

This clonotype appeared many times. The chain links TRBV5-1 to TRBJ2-5; 7 bases are a match to TRBD2. There are 14 residues in the CDR3. Trimming removed 3 bases from V and 5 bases from J; junction bases left unmatched: 7. Germline V gene data show CDR1 as SGHRS and CDR2 as YFSETQ. Here the CDR3 reads CASSSGTTRETQYF. CDR3 sequence (DNA): TGCGCCAGCAGCTCCGGGACTACCAGGGAGACCCAGTACTTC.

The rearrangement links TRBV20-1 to TRBJ2-5; 8 bases line up with TRBD2. V dropped 2 bases and J dropped 3; count of bases not matched to a gene: 5. The CDR3 is 14 amino acids. Germline V gene lookup returns CDR1 DFQATT and CDR2 SNEGSKA (reference sequence). CDR3 in DNA: TGCAGTGCTAGACTAGCGGGCAGAAAAGAGACCCAGTACTTC. Translating it yields CSARLAGRKETQYF.

Written as DNA, the CDR3 is TGTGCCAGCAGTTCCCGACAGGGGAAACGGACTGAAGCTTTCTTT. Translated, it gives CASSSRQGKRTEAFF. The genes are TRBV27 and TRBJ1-1, with 8 positions matching TRBD1. The trim removed 4 bases at V and 5 bases at J, leaving 9 bases unmatched. In germline, CDR1 is MNHEY, CDR2 SMNVEV (reference sequence). This CDR3 is built from 15 residues.

V and J are TRBV12-3 or TRBV12-4 and TRBJ1-5; D is uncertain. The V gene lost 3 bases and the J gene lost 0 bases, with 6 bases spanning the gap. The CDR3 totals 14 residues. The CDR3 DNA is TGTGCCAGCAGTTTGAGGATTAGCAATCAGCCCCAGCATTTT. This codes for CASSLRISNQPQHF.

This clonotype was detected a few times. The CDR3 protein is CATSERTDTQYF. DNA for the CDR3: TGTGCCACCAGTGAAAGGACAGATACGCAGTATTTT. The chain combines TRBV24-1 with TRBJ2-3; D not resolved. The germline V gene has CDR1 KGHDR and CDR2 SFDVKD. Trimming removed 4 bases at V and 3 bases at J, with 4 bases between. This CDR3 comprises 12 residues.

This chain uses TRBV29-1 with TRBJ1-1; D remains ambiguous. In germline, CDR1 is SQVTM, CDR2 ANQGSEA. The germline V and J ends were trimmed by 4 bases and 6 bases, with 12 bases remaining between them. This CDR3 has 12 residues. This chain's CDR3 is CSVAVFSPEAFF. The CDR3 DNA reads TGCAGCGTTGCGGTTTTTTCTCCTGAAGCTTTCTTT.

The chain employs TRBV15 and TRBJ2-5; D perhaps matches TRBD2 (6 bases). V was shortened by 3 bases and J by 5 bases, with 13 bases between the two germline ends. Germline V gives CDR1 LNHNV, CDR2 YYDKDF (reference sequence). The CDR3 length is 14 residues. The chain's CDR3 is CATSSKRRVETQYF. The CDR3 DNA follows: TGTGCCACCAGCAGTAAGAGGAGGGTTGAGACCCAGTACTTC.

This chain joins TRBV4-1 and TRBJ2-3; 7 bases align to TRBD2. After removal of 4 bases from V and 6 bases from J, the junction contained 10 bases not matched to a gene. The V gene's germline CDR1 is MGHRA and CDR2 YSYEKL. The CDR3 runs to 15 residues. The chain's CDR3 is CASSLSSGEGDTQYF. CDR3 nucleotides: TGCGCCAGCAGCCTCTCCAGCGGGGAGGGGGATACGCAGTATTTT.

There are many counts of this clonotype. The chain employs TRBV12-3 or TRBV12-4 and TRBJ2-7; D call uncertain. With 6 bases removed from V and 0 bases from J, the gap between germline ends came to 12 bases. This CDR3 is 14 amino acids long. This chain's CDR3 is CASRRGYSSYEQYF. Here the CDR3 DNA reads TGTGCCAGCAGGCGAGGCTATAGCTCCTACGAGCAGTACTTC.

With regard to this clonotype: A clone one base away is much larger, so this may be a read error. The CDR3 DNA sequence: TGTGCCAGCAGCCCATCGTGTGGAGGGGAGACCCAGTACTTC. It translates to CASSPSCGGETQYF. The rearrangement links TRBV3-1 to TRBJ2-5, with a weak D call TRBD2 (6 bases). The germline V gene encodes CDR1 LGHDT and CDR2 YNNKEL (reference sequence). The germline V and J ends were trimmed by 4 bases and 5 bases, with 14 bases remaining between them. CDR3 size: 14 residues.

There are a few counts of this clonotype. At one end the junction does not follow the germline gene, possibly because of a read error. This chain uses TRBV7-7 with TRBJ2-2; TRBD2 matches at 10 bases. This CDR3 is 15 amino acids long. Germline loops: CDR1 SSHAT, CDR2 FNYEAQ (reference sequence). The CDR3 region is CASSATSGAIGELFF. The CDR3 bases are TGTGCTAGCAGCGCAACTAGCGGGGCGATCGGGGAGCTGTTTTTT. The full variable domain, rest sourced from reference TRBV7-7 and TRBJ2-2, is GAGVSQSPRYKVTKRGQDVTLRCDPISSHATLYWYQQALGQGPEFLTYFNYEAQPDKSGLPSDRFSAERPEGSISTLTIQRTEQRDSAMYRCASSATSGAIGELFFGEGSRLTVL.

The chain uses TRBV5-6 and TRBJ1-2; 12 bases agree with TRBD1. This CDR3 contains 15 residues. Germline lookup yields CDR1 SGHDT and CDR2 YYEEEE. After removal of 4 bases from V and 6 bases from J, the junction contained 7 bases not matched to a gene. This CDR3 is CASSTGQGATHGYTF. CDR3 nucleotide sequence: TGTGCCAGCAGCACGGGACAGGGGGCAACGCATGGCTACACCTTC.

The rearrangement links TRBV5-4 to TRBJ1-6; 7 bases align to TRBD1. With 4 bases clipped from V and 7 bases from J, the junction kept 2 bases outside the gene matches. The CDR3 consists of 13 residues. Germline CDR1 reads SGHNT; CDR2 reads YYREEE (reference sequence). The CDR3 reads CASSTQGNSPLHF. DNA of the CDR3: TGTGCCAGCAGCACACAGGGGAATTCACCCCTCCACTTT.

The gene calls are TRBV29-1 and TRBJ2-3; D not certain. The V gene's germline CDR1 is SQVTM and CDR2 ANQGSEA. CDR3 size: 14 residues. The V and J ends lost 2 bases and 0 bases respectively, with 9 bases between them. CDR3 DNA: TGCAGCGTTGAACGGAAACTTAGCACAGATACGCAGTATTTT. Protein sequence: CSVERKLSTDTQYF.

The genes are TRBV12-3 or TRBV12-4 and TRBJ2-7; D is ambiguous. This CDR3 region has 11 residues. V lost 2 bases and J 7 bases, leaving 6 bases between the germline ends. CDR3 amino acids: CASSLTREQYF. CDR3 in DNA: TGTGCCAGCAGTTTAACTCGGGAGCAGTACTTC.

This clonotype was picked up a small number of times. J is TRBJ1-1 and V is TRBV3-1, with D perhaps TRBD1 (6 bases). This CDR3 has 16 residues. From germline, CDR1 is LGHDT and CDR2 YNNKEL (reference sequence). Deletions cut 4 bases from V and 2 bases from J, with 17 bases between. As DNA, the CDR3 is TGTGCCAGCAGCCTGCGGCACAGGGAACGTAACACTGAAGCTTTCTTT. Its protein product is CASSLRHRERNTEAFF.

The J gene is TRBJ2-2, the V gene TRBV11-2; D tentatively fits TRBD1 or TRBD2 (5 bases each). Per germline, CDR1 SGHAT and CDR2 FQNNGV. This CDR3 contains 16 residues. Trimming cost V 3 bases and J 6 bases, with 17 bases left between them. CDR3 loop: CASSFRGGFSAGELFF. CDR3 sequence (DNA): TGTGCCAGCAGCTTCCGTGGGGGATTCTCCGCCGGGGAGCTGTTTTTT.

This clonotype occurred many times. The chain recombines TRBV3-1 with TRBJ1-2, with 8 bases identical to TRBD1. The J segment lost 7 bases and the V segment lost 3 bases, leaving 7 bases of the junction unmatched. Germline assignment: CDR1 LGHDT and CDR2 YNNKEL (reference sequence). The length of the CDR3 is 14 residues. CDR3: CASSHGDRSGGYTF. For the CDR3, the DNA is TGTGCCAGCAGCCACGGGGACAGGTCCGGTGGCTACACCTTC.

The rearrangement joins TRBV10-2 to TRBJ1-5; 9 positions match TRBD1. The V gene end was trimmed by 6 bases and the J gene end by 5 bases; junction bases not matched to a gene: 14. Germline-derived CDR1 and CDR2 are WSHSY and SAAADI. CDR3 length: 17 amino acids. In DNA form, the CDR3 reads TGCGCCAGCAGACCCCAGGGGGGGACAGGGTCGTATCAGCCCCAGCATTTT. This codes for CASRPQGGTGSYQPQHF.

The V call is TRBV5-6, the J call TRBJ1-4; D is ambiguous. The CDR3 spans 15 residues. V was cut by 4 bases and J by 5 bases, with 15 bases left in between. The germline CDR1 and CDR2 sequences are SGHDT and YYEEEE. CDR3 sequence: CASSIAGRENEKLFF. CDR3 DNA: TGTGCCAGCAGCATCGCCGGCAGAGAGAATGAAAAACTGTTTTTT. Supplemented by reference TRBV5-6 and TRBJ1-4, the full variable domain reads DAGVTQSPTHLIKTRGQQVTLRCSPKSGHDTVSWYQQALGQGPQFIFQYYEEEERQRGNFPDRFSGHQFPNYSSELNVNALLLGDSALYLCASSIAGRENEKLFFGSGTQLSVL.

V and J are TRBV18 and TRBJ2-7; 15 positions agree with TRBD2. Germline V gene lookup returns CDR1 KGHSH and CDR2 LQKENI. This CDR3 comprises 15 residues. Trimming took 6 bases from V and 5 from J; bases not matched to a gene: 5. Here the CDR3 DNA reads TGTGCCAGCTCGAGGACTAGCGGGAGGGCCCACGAGCAGTACTTC. Protein sequence: CASSRTSGRAHEQYF.

The sample holds a few counts of this clonotype. The gene calls are TRBV4-2 and TRBJ1-1, with 7 bases identical to TRBD1. From germline, CDR1 is LGHNA and CDR2 YNFKEQ. The CDR3 spans 16 residues. V trimming: 6 bases; J trimming: 1 base; junction bases outside the gene matches: 11. The DNA for the CDR3 is TGTGCCAGCAGTGACATAGGGGGACAGAAGAACACTGAAGCTTTCTTT. The encoded protein is CASSDIGGQKNTEAFF.

The rearrangement uses TRBV3-1 and TRBJ1-1; 7 nucleotides align to TRBD1. Trimming removed 2 bases from V and 6 bases from J; junction bases left unmatched: 3. The germline V gene encodes CDR1 LGHDT and CDR2 YNNKEL (reference sequence). The CDR3 spans 13 residues. The CDR3 loop is CASSQTGVPEAFF. The CDR3 DNA reads TGTGCCAGCAGCCAAACAGGGGTCCCTGAAGCTTTCTTT. Looking up the rest from reference TRBV3-1 and TRBJ1-1 gives the full variable domain: DTAVSQTPKYLVTQMGNDKSIKCEQNLGHDTMYWYKQDSKKFLKIMFSYNNKELIINETVPNRFSPKSPDKAHLNLHINSLELGDSAVYFCASSQTGVPEAFFGQGTRLTVV.

V usage is TRBV12-3 or TRBV12-4 and J usage is TRBJ1-2; 8 bases align to TRBD1. This CDR3 has 17 amino acids. V was clipped by 7 bases and J by 6 bases; unmatched bases: 19. The CDR3 DNA follows: TGTGCCAGCACCCTAACCCCCCAGGACAGGGCAGACGATGGCTACACCTTC. Protein: CASTLTPQDRADDGYTF.

This clonotype was counted between two and nine times. The rearrangement links TRBV9 to TRBJ2-3; TRBD2 aligns across 9 bases. The CDR3 sequence is 15 residues long. The V gene's germline CDR1 is SGDLS and CDR2 YYNGEE. Trimming cost V 5 bases and J 1 base; bases outside gene matches: 5. This CDR3 reads CASSDSGGRTDTQYF. The CDR3 DNA is TGTGCCAGCAGTGATAGCGGGGGCCGCACAGATACGCAGTATTTT.

This clonotype was counted only a few times. V usage is TRBV24-1 and J usage is TRBJ2-3, with D perhaps being TRBD1 or TRBD2 (5 bases each). Trimming stripped 3 bases from V and 0 bases from J, with 18 bases between. This CDR3 contains 18 residues. Germline V gene data show CDR1 as KGHDR and CDR2 as SFDVKD. In DNA form, the CDR3 reads TGTGCCACCAGTGATGTAAGGGGAGCAAAAACTAGCACAGATACGCAGTATTTT. Translation gives CATSDVRGAKTSTDTQYF.